The 24 T cell receptor beta chains below were found in one sample sequenced in a study of blood T cell repertoires in COVID-19. Data came from immunoSEQ multiplex PCR; TCRdb stores just in-frame clones and leaves some out. The table records some 150,000 clones, over 60% of them present only once. Sequenced: peripheral blood. The receptors shown here come from a woman older than 75 with active or convalescent COVID-19.

The rearrangement joins TRBV4-2 to TRBJ1-2; D unclear. The CDR3 loop spans 15 amino acids. Germline V lookup: CDR1 LGHNA, CDR2 YNFKEQ. The ends were cut back, 0 bases at V and 6 bases at J, with 14 bases in the middle. In nucleotides, the CDR3 is TGTGCCAGCAGCCAAGATCTTGAGGGAACGGATGGCTACACCTTC. It specifies CASSQDLEGTDGYTF.

This rearrangement joins TRBV6-1 to TRBJ2-3, with D perhaps matching TRBD1 (6 bases). The ends were cut back, 2 bases at V and 6 bases at J, with 9 bases in the middle. CDR3 length: 13 amino acids. The germline gives CDR1 MNHNS, CDR2 SASEGT. The CDR3 DNA reads TGTGCCAGCAGTGAACAGAGGGGGGATACGCAGTATTTT. Amino acid sequence: CASSEQRGDTQYF.

This clone was observed a handful of times. The V and J genes are TRBV10-3 and TRBJ2-4; 10 positions agree with TRBD2. Germline V CDR1 and CDR2: ENHRY, SYGVKD. There are 17 residues in the CDR3. Trimming removed 0 bases from V and 5 bases from J; junction bases left unmatched: 7. The chain's CDR3 is CAISESKLAGTQNIQYF. The CDR3 DNA sequence: TGTGCCATCAGTGAGTCCAAACTAGCGGGGACTCAAAACATTCAGTACTTC.

The V call is TRBV3-1 (or the pseudogene TRBV3-2), the J call TRBJ2-5; weak D call: TRBD2 (5 bases). Deletions cut 0 bases from V and 3 bases from J, with 11 bases between. The V gene's germline CDR1 is LGHDT and CDR2 YNNKEL (reference sequence). The CDR3 is made up of 15 amino acids. The CDR3 region is CASSQDQPGKETQYF. The CDR3 region has the DNA TGTGCCAGCAGCCAAGATCAGCCGGGAAAAGAGACCCAGTACTTC.

This clone showed up just once. V is TRBV18 and J is TRBJ2-2; possible D gene TRBD2, 5 bases. Germline CDR1 and CDR2: KGHSH and LQKENI. Trimming shortened V by 5 bases and J by 1 base, and 14 bases separated the two germline ends. The CDR3 has 16 residues. This CDR3 is CASSKLQLGNTGELFF. The CDR3 coding sequence is TGTGCCAGCTCAAAACTCCAACTAGGGAACACCGGGGAGCTGTTTTTT.

This clone turned up a few times. The rearrangement links TRBV7-2 to TRBJ2-7; weak D call: TRBD2 (6 bases). CDR1 and CDR2 from the germline V gene are SGHTA and FQGNSA. The V end was cut by 1 base, the J end by 1 base, with 20 bases between. CDR3 size: 18 residues. The CDR3 DNA follows: TGTGCCAGCAGCTTAGAACCTTTCTCGGGAGAGCCGTCCTACGAGCAGTACTTC. Its protein is CASSLEPFSGEPSYEQYF.

The chain recombines TRBV28 with TRBJ2-2, with 7 bases lining up with TRBD2. CDR3 size: 16 residues. Germline assignment: CDR1 MDHEN and CDR2 SYDVKM. V gave up 7 bases and J gave up 4 bases; unmatched junction bases: 12. CDR3 in amino acids: CASTVSAGYLTGELFF. The CDR3 DNA reads as TGTGCCAGCACCGTCTCAGCGGGGTATCTCACCGGGGAGCTGTTTTTT.

J is TRBJ2-2 and V is TRBV7-8, with TRBD1 matching over 8 bases. The V gene end was trimmed by 2 bases and the J gene end by 5 bases; junction bases not matched to a gene: 4. The CDR3 length is 15 residues. Germline CDR1 is SGHVS and CDR2 is FQNEAQ. As DNA, the CDR3 is TGTGCCAGCAGCTTAATACAGGGGGGAACCGGGGAGCTGTTTTTT. Encoded protein: CASSLIQGGTGELFF. Together with reference TRBV7-8 and TRBJ2-2, the CDR3 gives the full variable domain: GAGVSQSPRYKVAKRGQDVALRCDPISGHVSLFWYQQALGQGPEFLTYFQNEAQLDKSGLPSDRFFAERPEGSVSTLKIQRTQQEDSAVYLCASSLIQGGTGELFFGEGSRLTVL.

This chain's CDR3 is CASSEATVTGASHGYTF. The CDR3 DNA reads TGTGCCAGCAGTGAAGCAACCGTGACAGGGGCCAGCCATGGCTACACCTTC. The V gene is TRBV6-1, the J gene TRBJ1-2; TRBD1 matches at 8 bases. The CDR3 runs 17 residues. V shed 0 bases, J shed 6 bases, and the junction held 12 bases outside the gene matches. Germline V lookup: CDR1 MNHNS, CDR2 SASEGT.

This clone was detected a few times. This sequence joins TRBV5-6 and TRBJ2-1; 7 nucleotides agree with TRBD2. This CDR3 has 12 residues. CDR1 and CDR2 (germline): SGHDT, YYEEEE. The junction had 5 bases not matched to a gene; V was cut back by 7 bases and J by 7 bases. CDR3 nucleotide sequence: TGTGCCAGCTGGACTAGTAGAAATGAGCAGTTCTTC. As protein: CASWTSRNEQFF.

The V and J genes are TRBV30 and TRBJ2-2, with 8 nucleotides matching TRBD1. Germline values: CDR1 GTSNPN, CDR2 SVGIG (reference sequence). The CDR3 totals 19 residues. With V trimmed by 4 bases and J by 1 base, 17 bases remained unmatched. The CDR3 region has the DNA TGTGCCTGGAACCCCGATCCCAACAGGGGGTTGCGGAACACCGGGGAGCTGTTTTTT. This codes for CAWNPDPNRGLRNTGELFF. Full variable domain (missing parts from reference TRBV30 and TRBJ2-2): SQTIHQWPATLVQPVGSPLSLECTVEGTSNPNLYWYRQAAGRGLQLLFYSVGIGQISSEVPQNLSASRPQDRQFILSSKKLLLSDSGFYLCAWNPDPNRGLRNTGELFFGEGSRLTVL.

This sequence joins TRBV29-1 and TRBJ2-1; the match to TRBD2 covers 7 bases. The CDR3 covers 18 residues. Trimming took 0 bases from V and 0 from J; bases not matched to a gene: 11. Germline V gene sequence: CDR1 SQVTM, CDR2 ANQGSEA. The CDR3 coding sequence is TGCAGCGTTGAAGATTTCCTGGGGGGGGAGAGCTCCTACAATGAGCAGTTCTTC. This encodes CSVEDFLGGESSYNEQFF.

The rearrangement links TRBV2 to TRBJ2-5, with unresolved D. V lost 7 bases and J lost 5, with 23 bases in between. Germline V gene sequence: CDR1 SNHLY, CDR2 FYNNEI. The length of the CDR3 is 16 residues. This CDR3 reads CASTAKARASQETQYF. For the CDR3, the DNA is TGTGCCAGCACTGCTAAGGCGAGAGCCTCACAGGAGACCCAGTACTTC.

V gene TRBV18 combines with J gene TRBJ2-3; possible D gene TRBD1, 5 bases. This CDR3 has 13 amino acids. V was trimmed by 3 bases and J by 6 bases, leaving 10 bases between them. Germline CDR1 reads KGHSH; CDR2 reads LQKENI. CDR3 protein: CASSPQGRDTQYF. In nucleotides, the CDR3 is TGTGCCAGCTCACCCCAGGGTCGGGATACGCAGTATTTT.

The chain employs TRBV7-9 and TRBJ1-2, with 7 bases matching TRBD1. In germline, CDR1 is SEHNR, CDR2 FQNEAQ (reference sequence). The CDR3 has 16 residues. Trimming cost V 4 bases and J 5 bases; bases outside gene matches: 13. The CDR3 loop reads CASSYSAGTATYGYTF. CDR3 coding DNA: TGTGCCAGCAGCTACTCGGCCGGGACAGCTACTTATGGCTACACCTTC.

The chain is built from TRBV5-1 and TRBJ2-5; the D is unclear. The V gene's germline CDR1 is SGHRS and CDR2 YFSETQ. Trimming took 1 base from V and 4 from J, leaving 5 bases between them. The CDR3 totals 12 residues. CDR3 nucleotides: TGCGCCAGCAGCTTGTCTCGAGAGACCCAGTACTTC. Translation gives CASSLSRETQYF.

CDR3 amino acids: CASSLQGGYGYTF. The DNA of the CDR3 is TGTGCCAGCAGTTTACAGGGGGGCTATGGCTACACCTTC. The chain combines TRBV27 with TRBJ1-2; 7 nucleotides agree with TRBD1. V gave up 2 bases and J gave up 4 bases; unmatched junction bases: 1. The CDR3 has 13 amino acids. The germline V gene has CDR1 MNHEY and CDR2 SMNVEV (reference sequence).

J is TRBJ1-5 and V is TRBV28, with 7 bases identical to TRBD1. The length of the CDR3 is 16 residues. CDR1 and CDR2 from the germline V gene are MDHEN and SYDVKM. V dropped 6 bases and J dropped 4; count of bases not matched to a gene: 12. CDR3 sequence: CASSLAGRGANQPQHF. The CDR3 DNA reads TGTGCCAGCAGCCTCGCTGGCAGGGGGGCGAATCAGCCCCAGCATTTT.

The chain couples TRBV5-6 to TRBJ1-3; D is possibly TRBD1 (5 bases). CDR1 is SGHDT and CDR2 is YYEEEE in the germline V gene. This CDR3 region has 18 residues. V was pared by 0 bases and J by 3 bases, with 19 bases between. The CDR3 sequence: CASSLGRRYGGGGNTIYF. Written as DNA, the CDR3 is TGTGCCAGCAGCTTGGGCCGTCGGTACGGGGGAGGTGGAAACACCATATATTTT.

This clone was picked up a small number of times. This rearrangement joins TRBV5-4 to TRBJ2-1, with D possibly being TRBD2 (6 bases). The germline V gene has CDR1 SGHNT and CDR2 YYREEE (reference sequence). V was shortened by 6 bases and J by 8 bases, with 24 bases between the two germline ends. This CDR3 spans 16 amino acids. CDR3 protein: CASTRGSGSLGDEQFF. Here the CDR3 DNA reads TGTGCCAGCACCCGGGGGTCGGGGAGCTTGGGGGATGAGCAGTTCTTC.

The V gene is TRBV3-1 (or the pseudogene TRBV3-2), the J gene TRBJ1-2; 11 nucleotides match TRBD1. The germline CDR1 and CDR2 sequences are LGHDT and YNNKEL (reference sequence). The CDR3 sequence is 15 residues long. J lost 4 bases, V lost 2 bases, and 3 bases had no gene match. The CDR3 loop reads CASSQSGTGGYGYTF. In DNA form, the CDR3 reads TGTGCCAGCAGCCAATCCGGGACAGGGGGCTATGGCTACACCTTC.

The genes are TRBV7-9 and TRBJ1-2, with D possibly TRBD1 on 5 matching bases. CDR1 is SEHNR and CDR2 is FQNEAQ in the germline V gene (reference sequence). V lost 1 base to trimming and J lost 2 bases, with 11 bases between them. The CDR3 covers 15 residues. This chain's CDR3 is CASSLGQGLNYGYTF. The CDR3 region has the DNA TGTGCCAGCAGCTTAGGGCAGGGCCTAAACTATGGCTACACCTTC.

This clone was detected a few times. The rearrangement joins TRBV2 to TRBJ2-1; TRBD1 matches 12 bases. Germline V lookup: CDR1 SNHLY, CDR2 FYNNEI. V shed 6 bases and J 12 bases; nucleotides not matched to a gene: 9. CDR3 length: 14 residues. The CDR3, as DNA: TGTGCCAGCAGGGGGACAGGGGGCACGCAGGGGCAGTTCTTC. Translated, it gives CASRGTGGTQGQFF.

This CDR3 reads CASSGQGQNYGYTF. CDR3 in DNA: TGTGCCAGCTCGGGACAGGGCCAGAACTATGGCTACACCTTC. The chain carries TRBV18 and TRBJ1-2, with 9 bases that match TRBD1. This CDR3 has 14 residues. After removal of 6 bases from V and 2 bases from J, the junction contained 4 bases not matched to a gene. Germline V gene sequence: CDR1 KGHSH, CDR2 LQKENI.